This T cell receptor (beta chain) is from a study of OX40 agonist ivuxolimab in advanced cancers. The CDR3 is 14 amino acids. Trimming cost V 1 base and J 3 bases, with 9 bases left between them. Per the germline V gene, CDR1 is SEHNR and CDR2 is FQNEAQ (reference sequence). Data came from immunoSEQ multiplex PCR; TCRdb stores just in-frame clones and leaves some out. The table lists 50,000 or so clones, more than 70% of them singletons. This chain joins TRBV7-9 and TRBJ1-2; TRBD1 is a possible D gene (5 bases). The source material was CD4+ or CD8+ T cells sorted from blood, sampled in a trial of the OX40 agonist ivuxolimab. The receptor's source is an adult with an advanced solid tumor such as melanoma, head and neck, liver or kidney cancer. CDR3 amino acids: CASSLGDADYGYTF. CDR3 nucleotides: TGTGCCAGCAGCTTAGGGGACGCGGACTATGGCTACACCTTC.